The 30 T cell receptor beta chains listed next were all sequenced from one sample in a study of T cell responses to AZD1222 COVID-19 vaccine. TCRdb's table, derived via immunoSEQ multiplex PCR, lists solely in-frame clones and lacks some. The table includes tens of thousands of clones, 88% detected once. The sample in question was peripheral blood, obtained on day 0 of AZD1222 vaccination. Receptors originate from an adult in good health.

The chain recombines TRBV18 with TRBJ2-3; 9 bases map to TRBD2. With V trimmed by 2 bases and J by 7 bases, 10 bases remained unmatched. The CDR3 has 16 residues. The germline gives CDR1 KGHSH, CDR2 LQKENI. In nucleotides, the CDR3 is TGTGCCAGCTCACCAGAGTTGGCGGGAGGGCAAAATACGCAGTATTTT. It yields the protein CASSPELAGGQNTQYF.

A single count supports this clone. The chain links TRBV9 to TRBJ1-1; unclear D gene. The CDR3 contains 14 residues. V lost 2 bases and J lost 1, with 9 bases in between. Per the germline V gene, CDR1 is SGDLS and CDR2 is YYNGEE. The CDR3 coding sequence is TGTGCCAGCAGCGTCAGACCATCGAACACTGAAGCTTTCTTT. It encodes CASSVRPSNTEAFF.

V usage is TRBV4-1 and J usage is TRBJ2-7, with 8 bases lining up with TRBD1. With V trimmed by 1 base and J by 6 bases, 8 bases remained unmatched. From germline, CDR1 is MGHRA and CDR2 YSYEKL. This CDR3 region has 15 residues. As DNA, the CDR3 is TGCGCCAGCAGCCAAGGTTCCAGGGGGCAGGTCGAGCAGTACTTC. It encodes CASSQGSRGQVEQYF.

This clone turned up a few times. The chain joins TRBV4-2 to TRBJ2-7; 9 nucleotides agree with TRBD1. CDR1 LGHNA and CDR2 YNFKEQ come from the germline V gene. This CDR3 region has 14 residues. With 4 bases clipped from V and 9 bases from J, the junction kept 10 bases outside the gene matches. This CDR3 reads CASSPDLTGGWQYF. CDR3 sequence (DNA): TGTGCCAGCAGCCCTGACCTGACAGGGGGGTGGCAGTACTTC.

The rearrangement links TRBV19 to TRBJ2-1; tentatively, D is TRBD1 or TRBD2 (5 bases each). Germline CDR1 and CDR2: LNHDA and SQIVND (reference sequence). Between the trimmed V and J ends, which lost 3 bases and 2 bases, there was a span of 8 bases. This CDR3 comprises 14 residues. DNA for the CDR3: TGTGCCAGTAGTATGAGGGGTCCCTACAATGAGCAGTTCTTC. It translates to CASSMRGPYNEQFF.

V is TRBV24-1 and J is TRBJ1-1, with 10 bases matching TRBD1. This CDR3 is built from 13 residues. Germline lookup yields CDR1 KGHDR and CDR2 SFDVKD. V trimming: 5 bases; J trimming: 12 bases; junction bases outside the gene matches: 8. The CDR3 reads CATSALTGGAPFF. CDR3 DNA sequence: TGTGCCACCAGTGCCCTGACAGGGGGCGCTCCTTTCTTT.

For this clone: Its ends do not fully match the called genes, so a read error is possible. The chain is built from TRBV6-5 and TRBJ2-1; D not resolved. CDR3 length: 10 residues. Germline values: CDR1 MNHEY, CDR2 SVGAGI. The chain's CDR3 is CASRYNEQFF. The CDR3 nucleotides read TGTGCCAGCCGTTACAATGAGCAGTTCTTC.

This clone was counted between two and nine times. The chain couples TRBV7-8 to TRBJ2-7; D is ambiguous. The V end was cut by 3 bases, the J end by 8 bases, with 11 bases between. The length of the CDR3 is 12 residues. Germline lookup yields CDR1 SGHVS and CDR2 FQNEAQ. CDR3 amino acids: CASSFNREQQYF. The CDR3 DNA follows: TGTGCCAGCAGCTTTAATCGCGAGCAGCAGTACTTC.

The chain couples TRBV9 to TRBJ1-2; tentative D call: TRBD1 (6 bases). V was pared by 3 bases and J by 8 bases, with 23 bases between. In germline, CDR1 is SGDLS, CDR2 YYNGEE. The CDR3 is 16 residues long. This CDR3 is CASSAYQKGRQEGYTF. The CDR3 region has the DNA TGTGCCAGCAGCGCTTATCAGAAGGGACGACAGGAGGGCTACACCTTC.

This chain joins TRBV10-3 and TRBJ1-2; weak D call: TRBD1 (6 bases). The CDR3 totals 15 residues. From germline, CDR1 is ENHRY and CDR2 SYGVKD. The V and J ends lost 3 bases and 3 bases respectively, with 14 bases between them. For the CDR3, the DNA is TGTGCCATCAGTGATCCGGGCAGGGGATACTATGGCTACACCTTC. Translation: CAISDPGRGYYGYTF.

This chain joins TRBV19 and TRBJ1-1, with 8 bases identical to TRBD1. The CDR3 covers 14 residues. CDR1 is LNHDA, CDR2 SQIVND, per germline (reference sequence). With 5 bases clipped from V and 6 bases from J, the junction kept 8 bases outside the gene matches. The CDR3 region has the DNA TGTGCCAGTAGTGATGGACAGGGACGGTCTGAAGCTTTCTTT. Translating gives CASSDGQGRSEAFF.

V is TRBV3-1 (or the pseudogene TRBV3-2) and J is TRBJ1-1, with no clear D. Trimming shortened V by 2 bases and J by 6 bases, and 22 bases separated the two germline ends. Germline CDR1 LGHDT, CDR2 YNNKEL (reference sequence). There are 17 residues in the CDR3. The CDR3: CASSQSERRSQGAEAFF. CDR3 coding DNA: TGTGCCAGCAGCCAATCGGAGAGGAGATCACAAGGCGCTGAAGCTTTCTTT.

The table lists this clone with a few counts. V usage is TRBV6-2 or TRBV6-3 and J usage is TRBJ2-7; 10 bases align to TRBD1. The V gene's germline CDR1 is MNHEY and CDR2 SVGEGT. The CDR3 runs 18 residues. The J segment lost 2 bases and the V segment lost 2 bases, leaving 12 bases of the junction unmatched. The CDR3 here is CASSYETGQGTSPYEQYF. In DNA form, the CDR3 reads TGTGCCAGCAGTTACGAAACGGGACAGGGGACCTCTCCCTACGAGCAGTACTTC.

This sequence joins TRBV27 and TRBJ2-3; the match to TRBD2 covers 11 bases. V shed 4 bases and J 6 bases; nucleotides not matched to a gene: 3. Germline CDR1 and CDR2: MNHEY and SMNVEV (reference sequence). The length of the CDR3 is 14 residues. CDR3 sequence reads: CASSSLAGGDTQYF. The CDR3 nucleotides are TGTGCCAGCAGTTCGTTAGCGGGGGGGGATACGCAGTATTTT.

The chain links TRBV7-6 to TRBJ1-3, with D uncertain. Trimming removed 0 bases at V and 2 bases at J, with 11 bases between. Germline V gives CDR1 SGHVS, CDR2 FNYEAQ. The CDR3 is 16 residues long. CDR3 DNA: TGTGCCAGCAGCTTAGCGGAGGGTCCTCCTGGAAACACCATATATTTT. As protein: CASSLAEGPPGNTIYF.

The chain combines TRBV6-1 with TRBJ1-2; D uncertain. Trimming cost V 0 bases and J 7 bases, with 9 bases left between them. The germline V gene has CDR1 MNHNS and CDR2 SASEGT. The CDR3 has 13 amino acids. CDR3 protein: CASSEAEVGGYTF. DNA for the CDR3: TGTGCCAGCAGTGAAGCCGAAGTGGGTGGCTACACCTTC.

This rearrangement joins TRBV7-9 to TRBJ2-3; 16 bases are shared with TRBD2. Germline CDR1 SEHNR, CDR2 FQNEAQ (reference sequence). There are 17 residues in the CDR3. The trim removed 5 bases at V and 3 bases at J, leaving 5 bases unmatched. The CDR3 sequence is CASSRGLAGGRTDTQYF. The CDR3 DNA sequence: TGTGCCAGCAGCCGGGGACTAGCGGGAGGGAGGACAGATACGCAGTATTTT.

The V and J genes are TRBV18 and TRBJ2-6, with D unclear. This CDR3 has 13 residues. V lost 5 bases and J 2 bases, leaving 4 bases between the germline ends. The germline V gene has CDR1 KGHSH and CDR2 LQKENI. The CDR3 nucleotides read TGTGCCAGCTCAGATACTGGGGCCAACGTCCTGACTTTC. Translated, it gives CASSDTGANVLTF.

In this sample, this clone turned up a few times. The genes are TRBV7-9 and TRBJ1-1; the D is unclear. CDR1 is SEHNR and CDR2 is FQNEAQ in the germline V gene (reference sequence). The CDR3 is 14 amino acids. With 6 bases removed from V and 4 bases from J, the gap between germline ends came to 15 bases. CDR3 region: CASSPGISGTEAFF. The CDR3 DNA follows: TGTGCCAGCAGTCCCGGGATCTCCGGCACTGAAGCTTTCTTT.

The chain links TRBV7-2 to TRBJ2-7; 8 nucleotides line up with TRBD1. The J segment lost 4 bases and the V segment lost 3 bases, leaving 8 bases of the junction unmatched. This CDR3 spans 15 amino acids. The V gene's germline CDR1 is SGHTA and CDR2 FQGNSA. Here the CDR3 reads CASSFTGTGGYEQYF. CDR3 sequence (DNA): TGTGCCAGCAGCTTTACCGGGACAGGAGGATACGAGCAGTACTTC.

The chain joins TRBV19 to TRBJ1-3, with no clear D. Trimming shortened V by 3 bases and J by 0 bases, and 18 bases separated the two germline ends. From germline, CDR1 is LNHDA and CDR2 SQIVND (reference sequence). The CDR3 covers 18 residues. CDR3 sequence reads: CASSITHRPVSSGNTIYF. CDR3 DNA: TGTGCCAGTAGTATCACCCACCGACCAGTTAGCTCTGGAAACACCATATATTTT.

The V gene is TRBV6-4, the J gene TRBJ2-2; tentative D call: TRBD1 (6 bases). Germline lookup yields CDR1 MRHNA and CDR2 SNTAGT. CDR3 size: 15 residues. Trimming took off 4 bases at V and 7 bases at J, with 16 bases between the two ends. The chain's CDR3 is CASSGSTGPVGELFF. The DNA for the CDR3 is TGTGCCAGCAGTGGCTCGACAGGCCCGGTCGGGGAGCTGTTTTTT.

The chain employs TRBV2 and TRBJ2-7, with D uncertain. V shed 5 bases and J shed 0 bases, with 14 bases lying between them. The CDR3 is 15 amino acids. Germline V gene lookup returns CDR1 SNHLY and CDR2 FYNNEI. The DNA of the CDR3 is TGTGCCAGCAGTCCGAGACCTGACAACTCCTACGAGCAGTACTTC. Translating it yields CASSPRPDNSYEQYF. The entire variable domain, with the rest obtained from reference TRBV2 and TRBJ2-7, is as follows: EPEVTQTPSHQVTQMGQEVILRCVPISNHLYFYWYRQILGQKVEFLVSFYNNEISEKSEIFDDQFSVERPDGSNFTLKIRSTKLEDSAMYFCASSPRPDNSYEQYFGPGTRLTVT.

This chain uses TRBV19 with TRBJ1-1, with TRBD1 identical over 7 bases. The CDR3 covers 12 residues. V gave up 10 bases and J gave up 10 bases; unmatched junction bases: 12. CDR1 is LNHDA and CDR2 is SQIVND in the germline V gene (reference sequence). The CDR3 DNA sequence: TGTGCCACCACCACAGGGGCGAGTGGAGCTTTCTTT. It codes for CATTTGASGAFF. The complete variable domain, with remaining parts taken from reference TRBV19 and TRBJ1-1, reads DGGITQSPKYLFRKEGQNVTLSCEQNLNHDAMYWYRQDPGQGLRLIYYSQIVNDFQKGDIAEGYSVSREKKESFPLTVTSAQKNPTAFYLCATTTGASGAFFGQGTRLTVV.

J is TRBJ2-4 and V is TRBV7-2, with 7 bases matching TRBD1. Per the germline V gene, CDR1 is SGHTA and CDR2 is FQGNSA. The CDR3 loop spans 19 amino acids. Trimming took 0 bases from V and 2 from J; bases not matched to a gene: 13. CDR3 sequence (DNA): TGTGCCAGCAGCTTAGCCCCCCCACAGGGGCCCTCATCCAAAAACATTCAGTACTTC. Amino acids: CASSLAPPQGPSSKNIQYF.

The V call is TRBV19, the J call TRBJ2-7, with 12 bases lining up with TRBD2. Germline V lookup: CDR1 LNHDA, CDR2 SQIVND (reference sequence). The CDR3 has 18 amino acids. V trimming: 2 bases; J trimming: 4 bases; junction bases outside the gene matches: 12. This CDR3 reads CASSINGATSGSQYEQYF. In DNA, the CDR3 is TGTGCCAGTAGTATAAATGGGGCGACTAGCGGGAGTCAGTACGAGCAGTACTTC.

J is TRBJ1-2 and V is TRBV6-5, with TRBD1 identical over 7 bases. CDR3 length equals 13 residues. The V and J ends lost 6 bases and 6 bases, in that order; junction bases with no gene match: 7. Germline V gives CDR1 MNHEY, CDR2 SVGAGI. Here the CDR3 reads CASRPTGSDGYTF. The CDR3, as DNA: TGTGCCAGCAGGCCGACAGGGTCAGATGGCTACACCTTC.

This CDR3 is CASTPTLYEKLFF. CDR3 sequence (DNA): TGTGCCAGCACGCCAACCCTGTATGAAAAACTGTTTTTT. This sequence joins TRBV28 and TRBJ1-4; D not resolved. This CDR3 has 13 residues. The V end lost 7 bases, the J end lost 6 bases, and 12 bases lay between the germline ends. CDR1 MDHEN and CDR2 SYDVKM come from the germline V gene.

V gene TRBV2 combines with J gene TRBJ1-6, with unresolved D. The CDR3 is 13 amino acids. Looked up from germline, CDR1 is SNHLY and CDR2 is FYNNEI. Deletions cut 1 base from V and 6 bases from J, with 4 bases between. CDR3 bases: TGTGCCAGCAGTGAAGAACGTAATTCACCCCTCCACTTT. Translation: CASSEERNSPLHF.

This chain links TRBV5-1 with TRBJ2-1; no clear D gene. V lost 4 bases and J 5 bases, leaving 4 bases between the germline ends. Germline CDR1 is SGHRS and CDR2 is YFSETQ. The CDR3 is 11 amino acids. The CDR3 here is CASSPNNEQFF. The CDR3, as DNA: TGCGCCAGCAGCCCTAACAATGAGCAGTTCTTC. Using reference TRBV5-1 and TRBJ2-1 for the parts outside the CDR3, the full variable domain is KAGVTQTPRYLIKTRGQQVTLSCSPISGHRSVSWYQQTPGQGLQFLFEYFSETQRNKGNFPGRFSGRQFSNSRSEMNVSTLELGDSALYLCASSPNNEQFFGPGTRLTVL.